This T cell receptor beta chain emerged from a study of shared clonotypes between healthy human individuals. Whole-study context: Per donor, three plates held CD4 naive cells, three held CD4 memory, two held CD8 naive and one held CD8 memory.

The study's findings and limits: Clonotype sharing among donors likely depends on sequencing depth.

Recent acute infections and vaccinations were absent in the healthy HIV-negative adult donors. All the donors were Caucasian adults who lived in Nashville, Tennessee. Assay: immunoSEQ multiplex PCR; the TCRdb copy retains only in-frame clones and omits some. The table records roughly 2.5 million clones, around nine tenths of them present only once. V dropped 2 bases and J dropped 3 bases, with 8 bases sitting between them. CDR1 and CDR2 (germline): SEHNR, FQNEAQ (reference sequence). The CDR3 has 14 amino acids. In regard to this clone: Its target is unknown.

J is TRBJ2-1 and V is TRBV7-9; D is unclear. The receptor was derived from a young man in good health. The sequencing input was naive CD4+ T cells sorted from blood. Subset meaning: CD45RA+ positively selected. CDR3 loop: CASSLLPYYNEQFF. DNA of the CDR3: TGTGCCAGCAGCTTACTACCCTACTACAATGAGCAGTTCTTC.